This record covers a single T cell receptor beta chain. Its antigen is undetermined. Trimming removed 7 bases at V and 5 bases at J, with 8 bases between. The CDR3 covers 12 residues. The germline V gene encodes CDR1 MNHEY and CDR2 SVGAGI. The study ran its PCR with 60 Vbeta and 13 Jbeta primers. Clones were read by immunoSEQ multiplex PCR, and TCRdb kept only the in-frame ones, dropping some. The sample lists over 150,000 clones; 60% to 85% were seen once. This sample was included in a study of cytomegalovirus exposure and HLA in healthy donors. General observations from the study: Per a prior analysis, the majority of TCR beta V segments were productive roughly 90% or roughly 30% of the time. Some highly shared sequence variants likely arose as a pipeline artifact. Among the most significant clusters, several appeared linked to common viral pathogens in a later analysis.

V usage is TRBV6-5 and J usage is TRBJ2-2; possibly TRBD2 for D (5 bases). This receptor was taken from a man aged 50-60 years in good health and CMV-seropositive. Sequencing input: PBMCs. Here the CDR3 reads CASTRETGELFF. The CDR3 bases are TGTGCCAGCACTAGGGAGACCGGGGAGCTGTTTTTT.